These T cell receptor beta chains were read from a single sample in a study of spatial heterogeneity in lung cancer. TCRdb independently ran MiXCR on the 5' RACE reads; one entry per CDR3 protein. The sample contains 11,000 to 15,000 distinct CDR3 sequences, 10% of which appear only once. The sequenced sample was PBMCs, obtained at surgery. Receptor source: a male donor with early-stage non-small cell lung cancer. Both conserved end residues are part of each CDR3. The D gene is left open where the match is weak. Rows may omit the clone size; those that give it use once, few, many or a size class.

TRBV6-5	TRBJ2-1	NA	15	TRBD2	TGTGCCAGCAGTTCCAGGACTAGCGGGAGTGATGAGCAGTTCTTC	CASSSRTSGSDEQFF
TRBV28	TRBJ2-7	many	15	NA	TGTGCCAGCAGTCTCTGGGACGCGAGCTCCTACGAGCAGTACTTC	CASSLWDASSYEQYF
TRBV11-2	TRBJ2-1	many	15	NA	TGTGCCAGCAGCATCTCCGGGACCGACTACAATGAGCAGTTCTTC	CASSISGTDYNEQFF
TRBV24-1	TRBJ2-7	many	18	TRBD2	TGTGCCACCAGTGATGTCGGCGCTAGCGGGAGGGCCGGTAGCGAGCAGTACTTC	CATSDVGASGRAGSEQYF
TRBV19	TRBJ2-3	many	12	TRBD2	TGTGCCATTAGGGACTACACAGATACGCAGTATTTT	CAIRDYTDTQYF
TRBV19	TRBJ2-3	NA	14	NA	TGTGCCAGTAGTATCGGTGGGGCGGCAGATACGCAGTATTTT	CASSIGGAADTQYF
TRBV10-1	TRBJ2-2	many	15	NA	TGCGCCAGCAGTTTTGGGGGCGCGAACACCGGGGAGCTGTTTTTT	CASSFGGANTGELFF
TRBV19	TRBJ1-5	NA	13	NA	TGTGCCAGTAGTAGCCAAATCGATCAGCCCCAGCATTTT	CASSSQIDQPQHF
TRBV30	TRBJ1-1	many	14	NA	TGTGCCTGGCAGGGTCTAGCACCCCACACTGAAGCTTTCTTT	CAWQGLAPHTEAFF
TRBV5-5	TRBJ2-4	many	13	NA	TGTGCCAGCACTCCGGGGGTGCAAAACATTCAGTACTTC	CASTPGVQNIQYF
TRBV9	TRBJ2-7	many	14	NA	TGTGCCAGCAGCGTAGTGGACTACTCCTACGAGCAGTACTTC	CASSVVDYSYEQYF
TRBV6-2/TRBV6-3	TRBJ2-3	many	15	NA	TGTGCCAGCAGTTTACGGGAGCCAGGACGGGATACGCAGTATTTT	CASSLREPGRDTQYF
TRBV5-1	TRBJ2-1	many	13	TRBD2	TGCGCCAGCAGTTCTCTAGCGGACGGCGAGCAGTTCTTC	CASSSLADGEQFF
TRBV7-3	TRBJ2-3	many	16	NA	TGTGCCAGCAGCTTAACAGGGCCCTGGGGCACAGATACGCAGTATTTT	CASSLTGPWGTDTQYF
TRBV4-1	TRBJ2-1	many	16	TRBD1	TGCGCCAGCAGCCAAGAAGCGGGACAGGGGCGCAATGAGCAGTTCTTC	CASSQEAGQGRNEQFF
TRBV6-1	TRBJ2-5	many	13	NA	TGTGCCAGCAGTGACATTGTCGGGGAGACCCAGTACTTC	CASSDIVGETQYF
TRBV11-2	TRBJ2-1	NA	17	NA	TGTGCCAGCAGCCTCGGCTCTAGGGGTAGCTCCTACAATGAGCAGTTCTTC	CASSLGSRGSSYNEQFF
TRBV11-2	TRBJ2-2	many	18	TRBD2	TGTGCCAGCAGCTTAGTCCCAGCGGGAGGGCCTAGCACCGGGGAGCTGTTTTTT	CASSLVPAGGPSTGELFF
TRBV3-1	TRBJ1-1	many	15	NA	TGTGCCAGCAGCCAAGAGGGGGCATGGAACACTGAAGCTTTCTTT	CASSQEGAWNTEAFF
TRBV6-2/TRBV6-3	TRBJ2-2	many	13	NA	TGTGCCAGCAGGAATTCAGGGAGCGGGGAGCTGTTTTTT	CASRNSGSGELFF
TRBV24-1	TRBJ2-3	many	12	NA	TGTGCCACCAGTGACACCACAGATACGCAGTATTTT	CATSDTTDTQYF
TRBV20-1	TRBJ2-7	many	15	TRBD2	TGCAGTGCCAACCCCCCTAGCGGGGGCTCCTACGAGCAGTACTTC	CSANPPSGGSYEQYF
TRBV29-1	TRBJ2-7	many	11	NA	TGCAGCGTCGCCAGCGGCTACGAGCAGTACTTC	CSVASGYEQYF
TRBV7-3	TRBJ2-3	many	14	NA	TGTGCCAGCAGCTTAGGGGGACAATCAGATACGCAGTATTTT	CASSLGGQSDTQYF
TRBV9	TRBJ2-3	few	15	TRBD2	TGTGCCAGCAGCTGGGCGGGAGGAGCCTTGGATACGCAGTATTTT	CASSWAGGALDTQYF
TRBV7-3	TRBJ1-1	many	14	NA	TGTGCCAGCAGCTTGGACTCAACGAACACTGAAGCTTTCTTT	CASSLDSTNTEAFF
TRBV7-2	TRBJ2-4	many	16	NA	TGTGCCAGCAGCCCGGAGGGGGGCCTTGGCGGAAACATTCAGTACTTC	CASSPEGGLGGNIQYF
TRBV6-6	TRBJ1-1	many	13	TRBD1	TGTGCCAGCAGCCGGGACAGGGGGACTGAAGCTTTCTTT	CASSRDRGTEAFF
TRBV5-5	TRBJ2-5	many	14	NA	TGTGCCAGCAGCTTGTCAGGCAGAAAAGAGACCCAGTACTTC	CASSLSGRKETQYF
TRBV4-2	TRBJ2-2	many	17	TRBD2	TGTGCCAGCAGCCGAGTAGCGGGAGGGACGAACACCGGGGAGCTGTTTTTT	CASSRVAGGTNTGELFF
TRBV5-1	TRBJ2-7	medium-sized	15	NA	TGCGCCAGCAGCTTGAACAGGGCAGCATCCTACGAGCAGTACTTC	CASSLNRAASYEQYF
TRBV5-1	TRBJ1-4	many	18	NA	TGCGCCAGCAGCTTGGCTTACAGGGCTGGGGCAACTAATGAAAAACTGTTTTTT	CASSLAYRAGATNEKLFF
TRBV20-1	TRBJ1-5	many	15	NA	TGCAGTGCCCCGGAGGGGGGCTCGGGCAATCAGCCCCAGCATTTT	CSAPEGGSGNQPQHF
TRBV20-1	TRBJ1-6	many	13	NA	TGCAGTGCTAGGAACACAGCCAATTCACCCCTCCACTTT	CSARNTANSPLHF
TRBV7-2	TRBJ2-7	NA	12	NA	TGTGCCAGCAGCTTGGAAACAACCGAGCAGTACTTC	CASSLETTEQYF
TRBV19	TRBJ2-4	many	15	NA	TGTGCCAGTAGCGATCCGGGTATAGTCAAAAACATTCAGTACTTC	CASSDPGIVKNIQYF
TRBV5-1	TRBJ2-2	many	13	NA	TGCGCCAGCAGCTTGCAGAACACCGGGGAGCTGTTTTTT	CASSLQNTGELFF
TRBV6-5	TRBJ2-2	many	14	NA	TGTGCCAGCATATCTCTCGGGAACACCGGGGAGCTGTTTTTT	CASISLGNTGELFF
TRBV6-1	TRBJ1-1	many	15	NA	TGTGCCAGCAGATTCGGGTTAGGTTTGAACACTGAAGCTTTCTTT	CASRFGLGLNTEAFF
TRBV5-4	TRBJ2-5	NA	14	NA	TGTGCCAGCAGCTTAAGGTGGGGTCATGAGACCCAGTACTTC	CASSLRWGHETQYF
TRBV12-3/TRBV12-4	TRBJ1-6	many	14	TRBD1	TGTGCCAGCACCGTGGACAGGGATAATTCACCCCTCCACTTT	CASTVDRDNSPLHF
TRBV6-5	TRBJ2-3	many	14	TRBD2	TGTGCCAGCGCGAGCGGGAGGGCCGGAGATACGCAGTATTTT	CASASGRAGDTQYF
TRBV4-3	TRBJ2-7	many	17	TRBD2	TGCGCCAGCAGCCCTGCCTCCATGACTAGCGGGAGCAGCGAGCAGTACTTC	CASSPASMTSGSSEQYF
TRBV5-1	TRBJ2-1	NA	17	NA	TGCGCCAGCAGCTTGGCCACTGGTCTACGATCTGCGGGTGAGCAGTTCTTC	CASSLATGLRSAGEQFF
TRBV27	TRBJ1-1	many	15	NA	TGTGCCAGCAGTCTAACGGGACGGAAGAACACTGAAGCTTTCTTT	CASSLTGRKNTEAFF
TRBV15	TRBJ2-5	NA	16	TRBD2	TGTGCCACCAGCAGAGGCCGACTAGCGGGAGTGGTGACCCAGTACTTC	CATSRGRLAGVVTQYF
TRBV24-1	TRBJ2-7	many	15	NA	TGTGCCACCAGTGACCCTTTGACAGCCTCCTACGAGCAGTACTTC	CATSDPLTASYEQYF
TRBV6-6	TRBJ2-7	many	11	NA	TGTGCCAGCAGTGGGGGTAGTGTGCAGTACTTC	CASSGGSVQYF
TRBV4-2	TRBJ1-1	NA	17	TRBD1	TGTGCCAGCAGCCAAGGGGCACCGGACAGGGCTGGCACTGAAGCTTTCTTT	CASSQGAPDRAGTEAFF
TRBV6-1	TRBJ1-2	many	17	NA	TGTGCCAGCAGTGAAGTTCTACCCGGGTCCAGGCTAGCGGGCTACACCTTC	CASSEVLPGSRLAGYTF
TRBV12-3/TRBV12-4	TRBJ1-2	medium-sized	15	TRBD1	TGTGCCAGCAGCCGCGGTACAGGGGGCGACTATGGCTACACCTTC	CASSRGTGGDYGYTF
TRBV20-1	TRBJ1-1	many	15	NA	TGCAGTGCTAGTTTAGGGGCTAGAGGGAACACTGAAGCTTTCTTT	CSASLGARGNTEAFF
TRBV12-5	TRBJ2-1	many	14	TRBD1	TGTGCTAGTGGTTCCCCGGGACAGTACAATGAGCAGTTCTTC	CASGSPGQYNEQFF
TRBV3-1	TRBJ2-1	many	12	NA	TGTGCCAGCAGCCCAGGGGTGTATGAGCAGTTCTTC	CASSPGVYEQFF
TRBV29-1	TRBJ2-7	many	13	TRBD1	TGCAGCGTTTCTAGGACAGGGCCCTACGAGCAGTACTTC	CSVSRTGPYEQYF
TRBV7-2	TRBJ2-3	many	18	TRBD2	TGTGCCAGCAGCGGGACTAGCGGGAGGAGAGGGATCACAGATACGCAGTATTTT	CASSGTSGRRGITDTQYF
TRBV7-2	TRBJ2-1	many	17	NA	TGTGCCAGCAGCTCAACTAGCTGGGGTATGGCGAACAATGAGCAGTTCTTC	CASSSTSWGMANNEQFF
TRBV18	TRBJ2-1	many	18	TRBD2	TGTGCCAGCTCACCGAGGGTGTCGGGGGGAAAACTCTACAATGAGCAGTTCTTC	CASSPRVSGGKLYNEQFF
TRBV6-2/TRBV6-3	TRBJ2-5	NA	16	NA	TGTGCCAGCTCGTGGAGGGATGACAGGGCGAGGGAGACCCAGTACTTC	CASSWRDDRARETQYF
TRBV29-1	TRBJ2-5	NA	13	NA	TGCAGCGTTGATAAGGGTCCTCGCGAGACCCAGTACTTC	CSVDKGPRETQYF